The 23 T cell receptor beta chains below all came from one sample that was sequenced in a study of cytomegalovirus exposure and HLA in healthy donors. PCR primers comprised 60 Vbeta and 13 Jbeta primers. TCRdb's copy holds only in-frame clones and misses some; the assay was immunoSEQ multiplex PCR. The sample lists some 74,000 clones; 50% to 80% were seen once. Material for sequencing was PBMCs. These TCRs come from a man aged 40-50 years in good health and CMV-seropositive.

The chain couples TRBV6-5 to TRBJ1-1, with 11 bases lining up with TRBD1. Per germline, CDR1 MNHEY and CDR2 SVGAGI. This CDR3 is 14 amino acids long. J was trimmed by 4 bases and V by 5 bases; bases with no gene match: 3. DNA for the CDR3: TGTGCCAGCAGTCCCGGGACAGGGGGCACTGAAGCTTTCTTT. Residues: CASSPGTGGTEAFF.

The rearrangement uses TRBV5-4 and TRBJ2-4; perhaps TRBD2 as D (5 bases). From germline, CDR1 is SGHNT and CDR2 YYREEE (reference sequence). Trimming removed 6 bases from V and 1 base from J, with 8 bases in between. This CDR3 spans 13 amino acids. The CDR3 reads CASKDWAKNIQYF. CDR3 sequence (DNA): TGTGCCAGCAAGGACTGGGCCAAAAACATTCAGTACTTC. Filled out from reference TRBV5-4 and TRBJ2-4, the complete variable domain reads ETGVTQSPTHLIKTRGQQVTLRCSSQSGHNTVSWYQQALGQGPQFIFQYYREEENGRGNFPPRFSGLQFPNYSSELNVNALELDDSALYLCASKDWAKNIQYFGAGTRLSVL.

This clone showed up just a few times. The chain uses TRBV7-3 and TRBJ1-1; perhaps TRBD1 as D (6 bases). Trimming left V 2 bases short and J 5 bases short, with 12 bases between. The CDR3 is 14 amino acids. Germline values: CDR1 SGHTA, CDR2 FQGTGA. CDR3 amino acids: CASSLEGGWTEAFF. The DNA of the CDR3 is TGTGCCAGCAGCTTAGAAGGGGGTTGGACTGAAGCTTTCTTT.

This rearrangement joins TRBV2 to TRBJ1-5; 7 bases align to TRBD1. With V trimmed by 8 bases and J by 3 bases, 7 bases remained unmatched. This CDR3 is built from 14 residues. The V gene's germline CDR1 is SNHLY and CDR2 FYNNEI. CDR3 nucleotides: TGTGCCAGCGGCGGCACAGGGGCCAATCAGCCCCAGCATTTT. This gives the protein CASGGTGANQPQHF.

This clone was detected a few times. This rearrangement joins TRBV7-2 to TRBJ2-1; tentatively, D is TRBD2 (7 bases). CDR1 SGHTA and CDR2 FQGNSA come from the germline V gene. The CDR3 has 14 residues. Trimming stripped 4 bases from V and 11 bases from J, with 18 bases between. The CDR3 here is CASSWGGPSRQQFF. CDR3 DNA: TGTGCCAGCAGCTGGGGGGGGCCCTCGAGGCAGCAGTTCTTC.

This clone occurred a few times. The chain recombines TRBV7-9 with TRBJ1-2; possibly TRBD1 for D (6 bases). Germline CDR1 is SEHNR and CDR2 is FQNEAQ (reference sequence). The V gene lost 1 base and the J gene lost 6 bases, with 6 bases spanning the gap. The length of the CDR3 is 12 residues. In nucleotides, the CDR3 is TGTGCCAGCAGCTTAGGGACAGATGGCTACACCTTC. Amino acids: CASSLGTDGYTF.

This rearrangement joins TRBV15 to TRBJ1-5; possibly TRBD1 for D (5 bases). Trimming removed 3 bases at V and 2 bases at J, with 14 bases between. Germline assignment: CDR1 LNHNV and CDR2 YYDKDF (reference sequence). The CDR3 is 16 amino acids. The CDR3: CATSSKGFRGNQPQHF. The CDR3 DNA reads as TGTGCCACCAGCAGCAAGGGGTTTAGGGGCAATCAGCCCCAGCATTTT.

In nucleotides, the CDR3 is TGTGCCAGCAGTGACCCAGGGGTAAGCCTAGTGTACTTC. Its protein product is CASSDPGVSLVYF. This sequence joins TRBV2 and TRBJ2-7, with D tentatively TRBD1 (6 bases). This CDR3 spans 13 amino acids. The V and J ends lost 3 bases and 12 bases respectively, with 18 bases between them. Germline V gene lookup returns CDR1 SNHLY and CDR2 FYNNEI.

V is TRBV12-5 and J is TRBJ2-6, with 8 bases identical to TRBD1. Unmatched junction bases numbered 7, after V lost 3 bases and J lost 0 bases. Germline V gives CDR1 LGHNT, CDR2 FRNRAP. CDR3 length: 18 amino acids. This chain's CDR3 is CASGLFWTGHSGANVLTF. In DNA form, the CDR3 reads TGTGCTAGTGGTTTATTTTGGACAGGGCACTCTGGGGCCAACGTCCTGACTTTC.

This clone was found a few times. The rearrangement joins TRBV5-1 to TRBJ2-5; 11 nucleotides agree with TRBD1. Germline V gives CDR1 SGHRS, CDR2 YFSETQ. The CDR3 runs 16 residues. J lost 6 bases, V lost 3 bases, and 10 bases had no gene match. CDR3 nucleotides: TGCGCCAGCAGCTCAGTTCGGACAGGGGGCTTACAGACCCAGTACTTC. Residues: CASSSVRTGGLQTQYF.

V and J are TRBV19 and TRBJ1-4, with a weak D call TRBD1 (6 bases). There are 14 residues in the CDR3. Germline CDR1 and CDR2: LNHDA and SQIVND (reference sequence). Trimming removed 6 bases at V and 5 bases at J, with 13 bases between. The chain's CDR3 is CASRTGYTNEKLFF. DNA for the CDR3: TGTGCCAGTAGGACAGGCTATACCAATGAAAAACTGTTTTTT.

This clone was seen just once. The chain carries TRBV14 and TRBJ2-1, with no clear D. Germline V lookup: CDR1 SGHDN, CDR2 FVKESK. Trimming stripped 0 bases from V and 8 bases from J, with 8 bases between. The CDR3 spans 13 residues. CDR3: CASSQDLGDEQFF. The DNA of the CDR3 is TGTGCCAGCAGCCAAGATCTAGGAGATGAGCAGTTCTTC.

This chain links TRBV28 with TRBJ2-7, with no clear D. The CDR3 spans 14 residues. Germline V gene sequence: CDR1 MDHEN, CDR2 SYDVKM. V lost 4 bases to trimming and J lost 3 bases, with 13 bases between them. In DNA form, the CDR3 reads TGTGCCAGCAGTTCTATGACAATAAACTACGAGCAGTACTTC. It yields the protein CASSSMTINYEQYF.

This chain joins TRBV6-6 and TRBJ1-2; a possible D gene is TRBD1 (6 bases). CDR1 is MNHNY, CDR2 SVGAGI, per germline (reference sequence). Trimming took off 5 bases at V and 5 bases at J, with 21 bases between the two ends. The CDR3 spans 16 residues. This chain's CDR3 is CASSHGTQKEGYGYTF. The DNA for the CDR3 is TGTGCCAGCAGTCATGGGACACAAAAAGAGGGGTATGGCTACACCTTC.

This sequence joins TRBV2 and TRBJ1-2, with 10 bases lining up with TRBD1. After removal of 0 bases from V and 0 bases from J, the junction contained 1 base not matched to a gene. This CDR3 has 16 residues. Germline V CDR1 and CDR2: SNHLY, FYNNEI. The CDR3 reads CASSEAGTGANYGYTF. The CDR3 DNA follows: TGTGCCAGCAGTGAAGCCGGGACAGGGGCTAACTATGGCTACACCTTC.

This clone came up once. The rearrangement links TRBV19 to TRBJ2-5, with 11 positions matching TRBD2. Germline CDR1 is LNHDA and CDR2 is SQIVND (reference sequence). The J segment lost 0 bases and the V segment lost 7 bases, leaving 4 bases of the junction unmatched. The CDR3 has 15 residues. The CDR3 region has the DNA TGTGCCAGTACCAAGACTAGCGGGGACCAAGAGACCCAGTACTTC. Protein: CASTKTSGDQETQYF.

The rearrangement uses TRBV5-1 and TRBJ1-5, with 9 nucleotides matching TRBD1. V trimming: 5 bases; J trimming: 1 base; junction bases outside the gene matches: 4. CDR1 is SGHRS, CDR2 YFSETQ, per germline. This CDR3 region has 15 residues. The CDR3 spells CASSPTGGSNQPQHF. CDR3 nucleotides: TGCGCCAGCAGTCCGACAGGGGGAAGCAATCAGCCCCAGCATTTT.

The J gene is TRBJ2-7, the V gene TRBV2, with 8 bases fitting TRBD1. This CDR3 has 13 amino acids. J lost 3 bases, V lost 6 bases, and 4 bases had no gene match. Germline CDR1 SNHLY, CDR2 FYNNEI. CDR3 coding DNA: TGTGCCAGCAGAGCAGGGGGCGGCTACGAGCAGTACTTC. As protein: CASRAGGGYEQYF.

The chain is built from TRBV5-1 and TRBJ2-3; perhaps TRBD1 as D (5 bases). This CDR3 region has 16 residues. Germline V gene sequence: CDR1 SGHRS, CDR2 YFSETQ. Trimming cost V 0 bases and J 2 bases, with 13 bases left between them. The CDR3 region is CASSLERQGPTDTQYF. Here the CDR3 DNA reads TGCGCCAGCAGCTTGGAACGTCAGGGCCCCACAGATACGCAGTATTTT. Combining the CDR3 with reference TRBV5-1 and TRBJ2-3 gives the whole variable domain KAGVTQTPRYLIKTRGQQVTLSCSPISGHRSVSWYQQTPGQGLQFLFEYFSETQRNKGNFPGRFSGRQFSNSRSEMNVSTLELGDSALYLCASSLERQGPTDTQYFGPGTRLTVL.

This rearrangement joins TRBV30 to TRBJ2-5, with 14 bases matching TRBD2. The J call is doubtful: the DNA matches TRBJ2-7 better. The CDR3 is 18 amino acids. Germline V gene data show CDR1 as GTSNPN and CDR2 as SVGIG (reference sequence). In DNA, the CDR3 is TGTGCCTGGAGCCCAGCCGGGACTAGCGGGGGCCTTTTCTACGAGCAGTACTTC. This sequence encodes CAWSPAGTSGGLFYEQYF.

V and J are TRBV7-8 and TRBJ2-7, with 7 bases matching TRBD1. Germline CDR1 is SGHVS and CDR2 is FQNEAQ. With 5 bases clipped from V and 2 bases from J, the junction kept 6 bases outside the gene matches. CDR3 size: 14 residues. CDR3 nucleotide sequence: TGTGCCAGCAGCGTAGGGGACAGACCCTACGAGCAGTACTTC. Its translation: CASSVGDRPYEQYF.

The CDR3 spells CASSGDRVLGGELFF. The CDR3 nucleotides read TGTGCCAGCAGCGGGGACAGAGTGCTCGGCGGGGAGCTGTTTTTT. The chain employs TRBV11-3 and TRBJ2-2, with 7 bases fitting TRBD1. CDR1 SGHNT and CDR2 YENEEA come from the germline V gene. With 5 bases clipped from V and 7 bases from J, the junction kept 10 bases outside the gene matches. The CDR3 consists of 15 residues.

The chain employs TRBV7-2 and TRBJ1-2, with a tentative D call TRBD1 (6 bases). CDR1 and CDR2 (germline): SGHTA, FQGNSA. The CDR3 is 15 amino acids. V dropped 5 bases and J dropped 8 bases, with 21 bases sitting between them. CDR3 loop: CASSPSPGQLGGYTF. The CDR3 DNA follows: TGTGCCAGCAGCCCGTCCCCCGGACAGTTGGGCGGCTACACCTTC.